This TCR beta chain came from a study of T-cell reconstitution after alpha-beta-depleted transplantation in children. This CDR3 has 15 amino acids. Deletions cut 0 bases from V and 2 bases from J, with 10 bases between. Germline CDR1 SGHTA, CDR2 FQGNSA. TCRbeta library construction was performed incorporating unique molecular identifiers. TCRdb passed the PCR reads through MiXCR, listing each CDR3 protein once. The table lists around 370,000 distinct CDR3 sequences, approximately 10% of them singletons, with 2% to 2.5% in the top ten. The sample holds a few counts of this clonotype. This clonotype was obtained from a human donor who donated a stem cell graft to a child with acute lymphoblastic leukemia. This sample comprised PBMCs from the stem cell graft donor, obtained from the stem cell graft. This chain connects TRBV7-2 to TRBJ2-5, with D maybe TRBD2 (6 bases). CDR3 region: CASSLALGRQETQYF. In DNA, the CDR3 is TGTGCCAGCAGCTTAGCGCTGGGGAGGCAAGAGACCCAGTACTTC. Full variable domain (outside the CDR3, taken from reference TRBV7-2 and TRBJ2-5): GAGVSQSPSNKVTEKGKDVELRCDPISGHTALYWYRQSLGQGLEFLIYFQGNSAPDKSGLPSDRFSAERTGGSVSTLTIQRTQQEDSAVYLCASSLALGRQETQYFGPGTRLLVL.